This TCR beta chain was sequenced in a study of human T cells and chemical hapten exposure. Study outcomes and limitations: Correlating positively with patch test score were the PT1 expanded TCR counts.

Each CDR3 protein gets one entry after TCRdb re-called the RACE reads with MiXCR. The data contain tens of thousands of distinct CDR3 sequences, about an eighth of them singletons. With V trimmed by 3 bases and J by 0 bases, 9 bases remained unmatched. Germline V gene lookup returns CDR1 ENHRY and CDR2 SYGVKD. This CDR3 has 17 amino acids. This clonotype was seen a handful of times. Its antigen is not known. As for time point: patch test 1, 2 weeks after DPC sensitization. Treatment denoted: therapeutic diphenylcyclopropenone sensitization with weekly scalp DPC. Sample: whole blood, taken in connection with sensitization to the hapten diphenylcyclopropenone (DPC). This TCR was sampled from a woman aged 55-75 years with alopecia areata. Some clones in this sample may be carry-over from other donors' samples. J is TRBJ2-3 and V is TRBV10-3; 7 bases match TRBD2. The CDR3 DNA sequence: TGTGCCATCAGTGACCCCGTCCTAGCGGCTAGCACAGATACGCAGTATTTT. This gives the protein CAISDPVLAASTDTQYF.